The 17 T cell receptor beta chains below come from one sample, sequenced in a study of blood T cell repertoires in COVID-19. The protocol was immunoSEQ multiplex PCR, while the TCRdb copy is restricted to in-frame clones and leaves out a portion. The table shows about 260,000 clones, with about 87% occurring only once. Input material: peripheral blood. All receptors derive from a man between 60 and 75 years old who had recovered from COVID-19.

This clone occurred once. The chain combines TRBV29-1 with TRBJ1-2; 8 bases match TRBD1. CDR3 length: 13 amino acids. V shed 4 bases, J shed 8 bases, and the junction held 9 bases outside the gene matches. CDR1 and CDR2 from the germline V gene are SQVTM and ANQGSEA. The CDR3 here is CSVVRQGAPGYTF. For the CDR3, the DNA is TGCAGCGTTGTGCGCCAGGGGGCGCCCGGCTACACCTTC.

The chain couples TRBV11-1 to TRBJ1-2; TRBD1 matches 10 bases. The germline V gene has CDR1 SGHAT and CDR2 FQDESV (reference sequence). The CDR3 extends over 15 amino acids. V shed 5 bases and J 4 bases; nucleotides not matched to a gene: 7. The CDR3 coding sequence is TGTGCCAGCAGCCGAGGGGACAGGGGAGCCTATGGCTACACCTTC. Its translation: CASSRGDRGAYGYTF.

This chain joins TRBV19 and TRBJ2-2; D call uncertain. The CDR3 consists of 14 residues. V lost 7 bases and J 4 bases, leaving 13 bases between the germline ends. CDR1 LNHDA and CDR2 SQIVND come from the germline V gene (reference sequence). The CDR3, as DNA: TGTGCCAGTACTTTCAGTTCCCGCACCGGGGAGCTGTTTTTT. Translated, it gives CASTFSSRTGELFF.

The chain links TRBV19 to TRBJ2-3; 7 bases match TRBD2. Germline-derived CDR1 and CDR2 are LNHDA and SQIVND (reference sequence). With 8 bases clipped from V and 3 bases from J, the junction kept 2 bases outside the gene matches. The CDR3 has 12 residues. In nucleotides, the CDR3 is TGTGCCAGTGGGGGGGTGACAGATACGCAGTATTTT. Residues: CASGGVTDTQYF.

The genes are TRBV2 and TRBJ1-5; a weak D match, TRBD1 (5 bases). V dropped 3 bases and J dropped 15 bases, with 15 bases sitting between them. Looked up from germline, CDR1 is SNHLY and CDR2 is FYNNEI. The CDR3 has 12 residues. DNA for the CDR3: TGTGCCAGCAGTGAGCCTACCGGGGGATGGCATTTT. Protein sequence: CASSEPTGGWHF.

The rearrangement uses TRBV18 and TRBJ1-1; D is possibly TRBD1 (6 bases). Germline CDR1 KGHSH, CDR2 LQKENI. The CDR3 length is 14 residues. Trimming took 6 bases from V and 4 from J, leaving 15 bases between them. This CDR3 reads CASSTSGGATEAFF. In DNA, the CDR3 is TGTGCCAGCTCTACCTCCGGGGGGGCCACTGAAGCTTTCTTT.

The chain uses TRBV18 and TRBJ2-7; 8 bases map to TRBD1. The CDR3 totals 14 residues. Trimming at V came to 6 bases and at J to 0 bases, leaving 4 bases not matched to a gene. CDR1 and CDR2 from the germline V gene are KGHSH and LQKENI. Written as DNA, the CDR3 is TGTGCCAGCTCCTCGGACAGGGCCTCCTACGAGCAGTACTTC. Protein product: CASSSDRASYEQYF.

The chain uses TRBV19 and TRBJ2-7; D is possibly TRBD2 (5 bases). The V gene's germline CDR1 is LNHDA and CDR2 SQIVND (reference sequence). V was clipped by 0 bases and J by 6 bases, with 12 bases between them. The CDR3 covers 14 residues. CDR3 amino acids: CASSIERVGSEQYF. The CDR3 region has the DNA TGTGCCAGTAGTATAGAGCGGGTCGGTAGCGAGCAGTACTTC. The complete variable domain, with remaining parts taken from reference TRBV19 and TRBJ2-7, reads DGGITQSPKYLFRKEGQNVTLSCEQNLNHDAMYWYRQDPGQGLRLIYYSQIVNDFQKGDIAEGYSVSREKKESFPLTVTSAQKNPTAFYLCASSIERVGSEQYFGPGTRLTVT.

The chain employs TRBV6-1 and TRBJ1-3; D is undetermined. Trimming took 3 bases from V and 0 from J, leaving 3 bases between them. Looked up from germline, CDR1 is MNHNS and CDR2 is SASEGT. This CDR3 region has 13 residues. CDR3 sequence reads: CASSDSSGNTIYF. CDR3 in DNA: TGTGCCAGCAGTGACAGCTCTGGAAACACCATATATTTT.

The chain is built from TRBV7-2 and TRBJ2-7; 8 nucleotides agree with TRBD2. Per the germline V gene, CDR1 is SGHTA and CDR2 is FQGNSA. J gave up 6 bases and V 5 bases, and 15 bases lay outside the gene matches. This CDR3 has 16 residues. The CDR3 DNA reads as TGTGCCAGCAGCCTGCTCTCTGGGGCGGGGGGATCCGAGCAGTACTTC. Its translation is CASSLLSGAGGSEQYF.

The V gene is TRBV14, the J gene TRBJ2-7, with unresolved D. The germline CDR1 and CDR2 sequences are SGHDN and FVKESK. Trimming left V 4 bases short and J 3 bases short, with 7 bases between. The CDR3 covers 12 residues. CDR3 loop: CASSPTDYEQYF. The CDR3 nucleotides read TGTGCCAGCAGCCCTACAGACTACGAGCAGTACTTC.

This clone showed up just once. The chain joins TRBV9 to TRBJ2-2, with D possibly being TRBD2 (5 bases). Germline V gene data show CDR1 as SGDLS and CDR2 as YYNGEE. This CDR3 has 14 amino acids. Trimming left V 0 bases short and J 7 bases short, with 10 bases between. The CDR3 sequence is CASSVAGVGGELFF. CDR3 nucleotide sequence: TGTGCCAGCAGCGTAGCCGGGGTGGGCGGGGAGCTGTTTTTT.

J is TRBJ2-5 and V is TRBV2; D is unclear. Germline V gene lookup returns CDR1 SNHLY and CDR2 FYNNEI. This CDR3 is 13 amino acids long. The V end lost 8 bases, the J end lost 0 bases, and 10 bases lay between the germline ends. The CDR3 region has the DNA TGTGCCAGCGTGCGGAACAACCAAGAGACCCAGTACTTC. Translating it yields CASVRNNQETQYF.

This chain uses TRBV12-3 or TRBV12-4 with TRBJ1-1; 7 nucleotides agree with TRBD1. Trimming removed 4 bases from V and 10 bases from J; junction bases left unmatched: 9. CDR3 length: 13 residues. The CDR3 nucleotides read TGTGCCAGCAGTTCCTACAGGGGAATGGGAGCTTTCTTT. Amino acid sequence: CASSSYRGMGAFF.

The chain is built from TRBV7-3 and TRBJ2-5; 12 bases map to TRBD1. The V gene's germline CDR1 is SGHTA and CDR2 FQGTGA. The V and J ends lost 5 bases and 5 bases, in that order; junction bases with no gene match: 9. This CDR3 has 16 residues. Here the CDR3 reads CASSPGQGAKGETQYF. The CDR3 coding sequence is TGTGCCAGCAGCCCGGGACAGGGGGCGAAGGGGGAGACCCAGTACTTC.

This chain links TRBV3-1 (or the pseudogene TRBV3-2) with TRBJ1-2; 7 bases are shared with TRBD1. J lost 9 bases, V lost 1 base, and 8 bases had no gene match. The CDR3 extends over 14 amino acids. The germline V gene encodes CDR1 LGHDT and CDR2 YNNKEL (reference sequence). CDR3 DNA sequence: TGTGCCAGCAGCCAAGGGGACAGTAAACGGAGCTACACCTTC. Encoded protein: CASSQGDSKRSYTF.

The rearrangement uses TRBV7-2 and TRBJ2-3; D possibly corresponds to TRBD2 (6 bases). The CDR3 consists of 17 residues. In germline, CDR1 is SGHTA, CDR2 FQGNSA. V was clipped by 1 base and J by 7 bases, with 21 bases between them. In DNA, the CDR3 is TGTGCCAGCAGCTTAGATGGGACTTTCACCGAAACCCATACGCAGTATTTT. Translated, it gives CASSLDGTFTETHTQYF. Complete variable domain (other parts from reference TRBV7-2 and TRBJ2-3): GAGVSQSPSNKVTEKGKDVELRCDPISGHTALYWYRQSLGQGLEFLIYFQGNSAPDKSGLPSDRFSAERTGGSVSTLTIQRTQQEDSAVYLCASSLDGTFTETHTQYFGPGTRLTVL.